Below are 4 T cell receptor beta chains sequenced from a single sample in a study of blood T cells in healthy people across ages. Primed by a sample-barcoded 5' primer and a J-beta primer mix, a second PCR proceeded for roughly 7 to 11 cycles. TCRdb re-called the 5' RACE reads with MiXCR, one entry per CDR3 protein. The sample carries 600,000 to 800,000 distinct CDR3 sequences, around 20% recorded once. Sequencing was carried out using blood. The receptors shown here come from a man in his 70s in good health.

The chain links TRBV7-9 to TRBJ1-3; D is ambiguous. Germline CDR1 and CDR2: SEHNR and FQNEAQ (reference sequence). Deletions cut 5 bases from V and 0 bases from J, with 11 bases between. There are 15 residues in the CDR3. Here the CDR3 reads CASSDPQISGNTIYF. CDR3 DNA: TGTGCCAGCAGCGACCCGCAGATCTCTGGAAACACCATATATTTT. Drawing the rest from reference TRBV7-9 and TRBJ1-3, the complete variable domain is DTGVSQNPRHKITKRGQNVTFRCDPISEHNRLYWYRQTLGQGPEFLTYFQNEAQLEKSRLLSDRFSAERPKGSFSTLEIQRTEQGDSAMYLCASSDPQISGNTIYFGEGSWLTVV.

Regarding this clonotype: The junction differs from germline at one of its ends, possibly a read error. The chain recombines TRBV7-2 with TRBJ2-1; TRBD2 agrees at 13 bases. Germline lookup yields CDR1 SGHTA and CDR2 FQGNSA. The CDR3 runs to 15 residues. CDR3 region: CASSPETSGRIEPSF. CDR3 DNA sequence: TGTGCCAGCAGCCCAGAGACTAGCGGGAGGATCGAGCCGTCCTTC.

This clonotype came up many times. This chain connects TRBV20-1 to TRBJ2-5; D gene unclear. The CDR3 is 13 amino acids. V was trimmed by 5 bases and J by 2 bases, leaving 12 bases between them. Germline lookup yields CDR1 DFQATT and CDR2 SNEGSKA (reference sequence). The CDR3 sequence is CSAYKGGQETQYF. The CDR3 DNA sequence: TGCAGTGCTTACAAAGGCGGTCAAGAGACCCAGTACTTC.

As to this clonotype: A read error may be the cause here, since a much bigger clone is one base away. The V gene is TRBV7-8, the J gene TRBJ2-2; TRBD2 might be the D (7 bases). Germline assignment: CDR1 SGHVS and CDR2 FQNEAQ. CDR3 length equals 15 residues. The CDR3 bases are TGTGCCAGCAGCTTAAGGGGGGGGAACACCGGGGAGCTGTCTTTT. This translates into CASSLRGGNTGELSF. The whole variable domain, filled in from reference TRBV7-8 and TRBJ2-2, reads GAGVSQSPRYKVAKRGQDVALRCDPISGHVSLFWYQQALGQGPEFLTYFQNEAQLDKSGLPSDRFFAERPEGSVSTLKIQRTQQEDSAVYLCASSLRGGNTGELSFGEGSRLTVL.